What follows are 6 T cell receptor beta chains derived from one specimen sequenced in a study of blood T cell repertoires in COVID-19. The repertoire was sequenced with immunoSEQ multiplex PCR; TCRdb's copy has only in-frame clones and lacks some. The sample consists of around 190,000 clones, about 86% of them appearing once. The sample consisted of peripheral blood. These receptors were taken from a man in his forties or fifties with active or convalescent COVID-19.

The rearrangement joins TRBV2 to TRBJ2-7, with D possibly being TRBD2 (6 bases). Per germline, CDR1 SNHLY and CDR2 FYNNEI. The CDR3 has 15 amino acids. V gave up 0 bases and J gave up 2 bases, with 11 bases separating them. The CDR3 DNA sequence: TGTGCCAGCAGTGAAGCCCGGGACTGGACCTACGAGCAGTACTTC. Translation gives CASSEARDWTYEQYF. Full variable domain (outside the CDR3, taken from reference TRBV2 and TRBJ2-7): EPEVTQTPSHQVTQMGQEVILRCVPISNHLYFYWYRQILGQKVEFLVSFYNNEISEKSEIFDDQFSVERPDGSNFTLKIRSTKLEDSAMYFCASSEARDWTYEQYFGPGTRLTVT.

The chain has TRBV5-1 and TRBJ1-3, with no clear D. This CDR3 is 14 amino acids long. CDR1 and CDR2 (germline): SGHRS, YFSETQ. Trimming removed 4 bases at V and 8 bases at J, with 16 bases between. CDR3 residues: CASSRSTTVDTIYF. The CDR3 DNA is TGCGCCAGCAGCAGGAGCACGACGGTGGACACCATATATTTT.

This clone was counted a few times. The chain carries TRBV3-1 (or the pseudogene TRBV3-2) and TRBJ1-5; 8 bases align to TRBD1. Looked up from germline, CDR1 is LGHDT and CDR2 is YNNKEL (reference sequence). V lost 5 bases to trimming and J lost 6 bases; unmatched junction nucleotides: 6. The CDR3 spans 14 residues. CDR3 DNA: TGTGCCAGCAGCGAAGGACAGGGAGGTCAGCCCCAGCATTTT. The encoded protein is CASSEGQGGQPQHF.

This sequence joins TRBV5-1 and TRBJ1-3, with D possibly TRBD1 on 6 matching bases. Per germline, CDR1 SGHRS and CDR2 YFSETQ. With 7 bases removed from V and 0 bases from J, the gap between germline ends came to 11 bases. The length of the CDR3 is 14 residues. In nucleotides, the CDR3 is TGCGCCAGCGCTGGGGGCTTCTCTGGAAACACCATATATTTT. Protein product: CASAGGFSGNTIYF.

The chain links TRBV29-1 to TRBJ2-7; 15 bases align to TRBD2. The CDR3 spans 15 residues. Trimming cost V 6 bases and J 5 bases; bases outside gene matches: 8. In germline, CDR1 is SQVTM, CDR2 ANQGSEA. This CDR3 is CSVGTSGRKTDEQYF. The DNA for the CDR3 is TGCAGCGTAGGGACTAGCGGGAGGAAAACTGACGAGCAGTACTTC.

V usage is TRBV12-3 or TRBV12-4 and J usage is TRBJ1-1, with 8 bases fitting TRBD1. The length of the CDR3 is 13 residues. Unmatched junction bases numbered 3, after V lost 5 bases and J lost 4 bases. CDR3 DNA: TGTGCCAGCAGTCTCGACAGGGGCACTGAAGCTTTCTTT. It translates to CASSLDRGTEAFF.